A single sample is the source of the 7 T cell receptor beta chains below, sequenced in a study of blood T cell repertoires in COVID-19 (dated by TCRdb to the early 2020s). Libraries came from the immunoSEQ multiplex PCR assay. This immuneACCESS table, as held by TCRdb, lists in-frame sequences with V and J called but not all clones. Of the missing ones, under half trace to an unresolved V gene in checked studies; the others have no known cause. Counted in this sample were around 210,000 clones; over 75% of them appeared once. More than 4.5% of the sample is in the top ten clones. Sequences were obtained from peripheral blood. These TCRs come from a man aged 45-65 years with COVID-19, enrolled during active disease.

This sequence joins TRBV7-2 and TRBJ2-1, with 10 bases aligning to TRBD1. CDR1 is SGHTA, CDR2 FQGNSA, per germline. The CDR3 contains 15 residues. Germline trimming cut 5 bases from V and 2 bases from J; bases unmatched to any gene: 3. The CDR3 bases are TGTGCCAGCAGCACAGGACAGGGGGCCTACAATGAGCAGTTCTTC. It codes for CASSTGQGAYNEQFF.

A note on this clone: Its ends do not fully match the called genes, so a read error is possible. The chain links TRBV7-7 to TRBJ2-5; 9 bases fit TRBD1. This CDR3 spans 14 amino acids. Germline CDR1 reads SSHAT; CDR2 reads FNYEAQ (reference sequence). CDR3 DNA: TGTGCTAGCAGCTTAACAGGGGGCTCAGAGACCCAGTACTTC. Its translation is CASSLTGGSETQYF.

The chain couples TRBV7-8 to TRBJ1-6; D possibly corresponds to TRBD1 (6 bases). The germline V gene has CDR1 SGHVS and CDR2 FQNEAQ. The CDR3 extends over 15 amino acids. V was shortened by 5 bases and J by 9 bases, with 17 bases between the two germline ends. CDR3 sequence (DNA): TGTGCCAGCAGCGAGACCGGGACAATAGGTTCACCCCTCCACTTT. The encoded protein is CASSETGTIGSPLHF.

The chain links TRBV15 to TRBJ1-1; TRBD1 matches 7 bases. CDR1 and CDR2 (germline): LNHNV, YYDKDF (reference sequence). This CDR3 is 15 amino acids long. The ends lost 6 bases at V and 0 bases at J; junction bases unmatched: 7. CDR3 amino acids: CATRRTGIMNTEAFF. The CDR3 bases are TGTGCCACCAGGAGGACAGGCATCATGAACACTGAAGCTTTCTTT. The complete variable domain, with remaining parts taken from reference TRBV15 and TRBJ1-1, reads DAMVIQNPRYQVTQFGKPVTLSCSQTLNHNVMYWYQQKSSQAPKLLFHYYDKDFNNEADTPDNFQSRRPNTSFCFLDIRSPGLGDTAMYLCATRRTGIMNTEAFFGQGTRLTVV.

The chain joins TRBV3-1 (or the pseudogene TRBV3-2) to TRBJ2-1; D may be TRBD2 (5 bases). The CDR3 has 15 residues. Trimming took off 3 bases at V and 4 bases at J, with 13 bases between the two ends. Looked up from germline, CDR1 is LGHDT and CDR2 is YNNKEL (reference sequence). This CDR3 is CASSHPGSWYNEQFF. In nucleotides, the CDR3 is TGTGCCAGCAGCCATCCGGGGAGTTGGTACAATGAGCAGTTCTTC.

The chain couples TRBV19 to TRBJ2-5, with 11 bases fitting TRBD1. CDR1 is LNHDA, CDR2 SQIVND, per germline (reference sequence). This CDR3 is 14 amino acids long. V trimming: 6 bases; J trimming: 2 bases; junction bases outside the gene matches: 2. The CDR3 loop reads CASSRDRGQETQYF. The DNA of the CDR3 is TGTGCCAGTAGCCGGGACAGGGGGCAAGAGACCCAGTACTTC.

The chain employs TRBV25-1 and TRBJ1-1; possible D gene TRBD1, 5 bases. Germline assignment: CDR1 MGHDK and CDR2 SYGVNS. V lost 6 bases and J 4 bases, leaving 12 bases between the germline ends. The CDR3 is 13 residues long. CDR3 protein: CASRTPGGTEAFF. The CDR3 region has the DNA TGTGCCAGCAGAACCCCGGGGGGCACTGAAGCTTTCTTT.